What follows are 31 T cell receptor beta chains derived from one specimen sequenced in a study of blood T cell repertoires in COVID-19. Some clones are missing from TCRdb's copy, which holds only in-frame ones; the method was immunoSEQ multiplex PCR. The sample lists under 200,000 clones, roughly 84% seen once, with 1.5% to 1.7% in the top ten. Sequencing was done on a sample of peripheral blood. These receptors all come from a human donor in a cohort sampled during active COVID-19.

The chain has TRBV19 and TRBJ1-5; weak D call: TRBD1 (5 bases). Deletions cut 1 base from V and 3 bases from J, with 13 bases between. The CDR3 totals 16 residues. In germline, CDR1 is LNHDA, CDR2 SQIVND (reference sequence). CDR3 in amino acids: CASSIVRGPFNQPQHF. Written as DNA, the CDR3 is TGTGCCAGTAGTATAGTGCGGGGCCCTTTCAATCAGCCCCAGCATTTT.

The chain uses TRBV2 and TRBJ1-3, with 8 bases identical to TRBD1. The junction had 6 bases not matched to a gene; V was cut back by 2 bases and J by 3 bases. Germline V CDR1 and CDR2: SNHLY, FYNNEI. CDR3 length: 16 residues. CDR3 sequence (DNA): TGTGCCAGCAGTGAAACGGACAGGGTACTTGGAAACACCATATATTTT. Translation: CASSETDRVLGNTIYF.

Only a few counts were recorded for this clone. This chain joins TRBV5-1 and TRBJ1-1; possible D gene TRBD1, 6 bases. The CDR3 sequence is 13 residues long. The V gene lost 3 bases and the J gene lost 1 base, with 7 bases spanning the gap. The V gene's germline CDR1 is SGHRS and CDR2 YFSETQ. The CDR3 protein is CASSWTANTEAFF. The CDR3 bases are TGCGCCAGCAGCTGGACAGCGAACACTGAAGCTTTCTTT.

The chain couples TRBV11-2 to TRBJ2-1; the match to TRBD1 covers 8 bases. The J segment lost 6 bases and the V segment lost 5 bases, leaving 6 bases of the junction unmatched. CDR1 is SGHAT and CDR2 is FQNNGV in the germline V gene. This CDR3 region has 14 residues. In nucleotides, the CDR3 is TGTGCCAGCAGCCTCACAACAGGGGGCAATGAGCAGTTCTTC. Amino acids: CASSLTTGGNEQFF.

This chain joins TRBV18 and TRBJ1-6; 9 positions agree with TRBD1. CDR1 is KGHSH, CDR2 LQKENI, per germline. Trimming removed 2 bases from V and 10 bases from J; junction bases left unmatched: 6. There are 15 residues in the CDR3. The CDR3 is CASSPITGGESPLHF. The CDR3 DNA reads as TGTGCCAGCTCACCAATTACAGGGGGCGAATCACCCCTCCACTTT.

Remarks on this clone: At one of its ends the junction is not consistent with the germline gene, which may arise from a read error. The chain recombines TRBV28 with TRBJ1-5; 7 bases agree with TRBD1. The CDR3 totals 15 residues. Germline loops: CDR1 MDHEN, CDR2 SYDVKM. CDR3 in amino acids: CASSIWTGGNQPQHF. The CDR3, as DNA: TGTGCCAGCAGTATATGGACAGGTGGCAATCAGCCCCAGCATTTT.

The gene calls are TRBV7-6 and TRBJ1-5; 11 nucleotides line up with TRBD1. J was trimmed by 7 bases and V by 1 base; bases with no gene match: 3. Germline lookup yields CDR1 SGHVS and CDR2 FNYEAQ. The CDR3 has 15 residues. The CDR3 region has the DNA TGTGCCAGCAGCTTAGAAGGGACAGGGGGGCAGCCCCAGCATTTT. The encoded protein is CASSLEGTGGQPQHF.

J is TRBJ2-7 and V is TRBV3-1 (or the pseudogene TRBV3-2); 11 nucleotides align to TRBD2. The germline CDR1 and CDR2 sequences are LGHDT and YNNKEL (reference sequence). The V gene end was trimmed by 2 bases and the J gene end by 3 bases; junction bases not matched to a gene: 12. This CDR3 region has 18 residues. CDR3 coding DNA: TGTGCCAGCAGCCAACGTCTAGCGGGAGGACGGACGTTCTACGAGCAGTACTTC. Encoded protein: CASSQRLAGGRTFYEQYF.

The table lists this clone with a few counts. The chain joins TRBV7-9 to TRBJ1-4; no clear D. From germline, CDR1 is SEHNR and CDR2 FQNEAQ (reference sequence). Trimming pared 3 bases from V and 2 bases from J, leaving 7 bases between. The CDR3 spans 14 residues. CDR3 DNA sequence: TGTGCCAGCAGCTTGAGTGGTACTAATGAAAAACTGTTTTTT. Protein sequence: CASSLSGTNEKLFF.

The CDR3 loop reads CASLGLAGWNEQFF. The CDR3 DNA follows: TGTGCCAGCCTCGGACTAGCGGGATGGAATGAGCAGTTCTTC. V is TRBV27 and J is TRBJ2-1; 12 positions match TRBD2. The CDR3 runs to 14 residues. J gave up 7 bases and V 8 bases, and 6 bases lay outside the gene matches. The germline V gene has CDR1 MNHEY and CDR2 SMNVEV (reference sequence).

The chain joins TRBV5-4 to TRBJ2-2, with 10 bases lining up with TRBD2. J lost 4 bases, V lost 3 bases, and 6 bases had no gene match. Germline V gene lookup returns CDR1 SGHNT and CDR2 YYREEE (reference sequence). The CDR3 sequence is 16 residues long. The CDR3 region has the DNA TGTGCCAGCAGCTCCGCTAGCGGGAGTGTCACCGGGGAGCTGTTTTTT. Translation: CASSSASGSVTGELFF.

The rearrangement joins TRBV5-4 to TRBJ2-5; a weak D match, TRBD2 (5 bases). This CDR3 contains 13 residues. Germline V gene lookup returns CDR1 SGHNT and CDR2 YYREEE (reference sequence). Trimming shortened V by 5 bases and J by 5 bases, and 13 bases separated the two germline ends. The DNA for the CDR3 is TGTGCCAGCAGTTTCCCGGGGAAGGAGACCCAGTACTTC. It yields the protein CASSFPGKETQYF. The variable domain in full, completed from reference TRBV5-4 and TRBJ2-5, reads ETGVTQSPTHLIKTRGQQVTLRCSSQSGHNTVSWYQQALGQGPQFIFQYYREEENGRGNFPPRFSGLQFPNYSSELNVNALELDDSALYLCASSFPGKETQYFGPGTRLLVL.

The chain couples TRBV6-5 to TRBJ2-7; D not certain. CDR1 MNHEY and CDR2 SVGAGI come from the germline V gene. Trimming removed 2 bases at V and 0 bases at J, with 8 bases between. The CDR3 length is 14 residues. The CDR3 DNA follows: TGTGCCAGCAGTTACACAGCCCTCTCCTACGAGCAGTACTTC. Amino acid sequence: CASSYTALSYEQYF.

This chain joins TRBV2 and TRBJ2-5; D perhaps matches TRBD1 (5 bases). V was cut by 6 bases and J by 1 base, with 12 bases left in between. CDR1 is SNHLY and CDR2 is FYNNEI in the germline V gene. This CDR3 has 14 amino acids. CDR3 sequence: CASRLLQAQETQYF. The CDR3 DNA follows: TGTGCCAGCAGGTTGTTACAGGCCCAAGAGACCCAGTACTTC.

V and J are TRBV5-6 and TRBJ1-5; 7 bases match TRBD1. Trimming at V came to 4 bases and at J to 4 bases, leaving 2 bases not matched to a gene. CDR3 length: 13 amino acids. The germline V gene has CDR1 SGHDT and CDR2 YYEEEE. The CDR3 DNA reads TGTGCCAGCAGCGAACAGGGGAATCAGCCCCAGCATTTT. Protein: CASSEQGNQPQHF.

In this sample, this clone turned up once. CDR3 sequence reads: CASSPGGGREQYF. Written as DNA, the CDR3 is TGTGCCAGCAGCCCTGGGGGGGGGCGCGAGCAGTACTTC. The V gene is TRBV7-9, the J gene TRBJ2-7; D perhaps matches TRBD2 (7 bases). CDR1 is SEHNR and CDR2 is FQNEAQ in the germline V gene (reference sequence). CDR3 length: 13 residues. V lost 5 bases and J lost 6, with 14 bases in between.

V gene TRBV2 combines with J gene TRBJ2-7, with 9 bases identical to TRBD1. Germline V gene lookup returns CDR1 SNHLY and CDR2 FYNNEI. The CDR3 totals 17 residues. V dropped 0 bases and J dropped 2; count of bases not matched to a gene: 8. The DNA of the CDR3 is TGTGCCAGCAGTGAAGCGCTTCAGGGACAGGGCCCCTACGAGCAGTACTTC. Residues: CASSEALQGQGPYEQYF.

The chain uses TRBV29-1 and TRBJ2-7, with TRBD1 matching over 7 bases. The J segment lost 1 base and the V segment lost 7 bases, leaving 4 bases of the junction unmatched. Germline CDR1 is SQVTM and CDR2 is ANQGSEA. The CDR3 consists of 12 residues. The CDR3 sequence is CSGRQGSYEQYF. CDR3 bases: TGCAGCGGAAGACAGGGTTCCTACGAGCAGTACTTC.

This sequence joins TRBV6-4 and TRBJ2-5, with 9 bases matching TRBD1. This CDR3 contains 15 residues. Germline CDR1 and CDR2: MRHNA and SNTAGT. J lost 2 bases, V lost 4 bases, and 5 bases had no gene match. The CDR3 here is CASSAGQGDQETQYF. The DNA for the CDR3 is TGTGCCAGCAGTGCGGGACAGGGAGATCAAGAGACCCAGTACTTC.

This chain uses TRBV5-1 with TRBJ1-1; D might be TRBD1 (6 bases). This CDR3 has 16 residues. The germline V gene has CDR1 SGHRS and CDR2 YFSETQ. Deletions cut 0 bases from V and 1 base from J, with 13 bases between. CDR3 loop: CASSLAGRGRNTEAFF. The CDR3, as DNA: TGCGCCAGCAGCTTGGCCGGCAGGGGACGGAACACTGAAGCTTTCTTT.

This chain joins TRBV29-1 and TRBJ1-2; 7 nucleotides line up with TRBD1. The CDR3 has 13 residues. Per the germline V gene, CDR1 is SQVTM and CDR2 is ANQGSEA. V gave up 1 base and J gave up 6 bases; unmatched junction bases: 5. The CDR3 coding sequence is TGCAGCGTTGAAGTATACAGGGGTGATGGCTACACCTTC. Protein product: CSVEVYRGDGYTF.

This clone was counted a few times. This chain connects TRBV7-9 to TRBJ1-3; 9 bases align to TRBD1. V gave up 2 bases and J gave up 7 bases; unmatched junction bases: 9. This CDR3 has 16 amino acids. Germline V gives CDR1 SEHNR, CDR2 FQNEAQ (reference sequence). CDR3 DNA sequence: TGTGCCAGCAGCTTAAGGGGTACACAGGGGGCCAACACCATATATTTT. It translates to CASSLRGTQGANTIYF.

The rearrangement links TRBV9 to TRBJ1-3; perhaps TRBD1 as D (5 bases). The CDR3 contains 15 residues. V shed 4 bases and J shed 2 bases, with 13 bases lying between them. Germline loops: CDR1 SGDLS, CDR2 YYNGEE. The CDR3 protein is CASSLYRGAGNTIYF. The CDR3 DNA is TGTGCCAGCAGCCTTTACCGGGGGGCTGGAAACACCATATATTTT.

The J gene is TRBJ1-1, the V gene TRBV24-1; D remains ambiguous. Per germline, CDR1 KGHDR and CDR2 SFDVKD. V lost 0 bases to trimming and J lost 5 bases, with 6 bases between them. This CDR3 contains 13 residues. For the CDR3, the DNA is TGTGCCACCAGTGATTTGACAGAGACTGAAGCTTTCTTT. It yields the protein CATSDLTETEAFF.

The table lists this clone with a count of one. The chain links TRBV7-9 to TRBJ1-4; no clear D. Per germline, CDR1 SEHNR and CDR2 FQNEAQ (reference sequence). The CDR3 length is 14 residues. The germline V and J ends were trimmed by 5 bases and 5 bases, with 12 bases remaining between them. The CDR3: CASSRAGLNEKLFF. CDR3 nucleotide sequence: TGTGCCAGCAGCAGGGCCGGACTAAATGAAAAACTGTTTTTT.

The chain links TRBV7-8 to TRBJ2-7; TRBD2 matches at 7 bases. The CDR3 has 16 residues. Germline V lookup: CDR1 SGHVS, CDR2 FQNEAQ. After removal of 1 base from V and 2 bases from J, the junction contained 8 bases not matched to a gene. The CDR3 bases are TGTGCCAGCAGCTTAGGTCCTGGCGGGAGCGCCTACGAGCAGTACTTC. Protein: CASSLGPGGSAYEQYF.

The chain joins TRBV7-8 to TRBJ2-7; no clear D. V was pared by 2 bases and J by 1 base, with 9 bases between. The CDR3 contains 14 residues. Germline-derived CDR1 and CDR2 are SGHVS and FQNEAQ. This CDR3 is CASSLRQASYEQYF. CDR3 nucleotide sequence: TGTGCCAGCAGCTTAAGGCAGGCGTCCTACGAGCAGTACTTC.

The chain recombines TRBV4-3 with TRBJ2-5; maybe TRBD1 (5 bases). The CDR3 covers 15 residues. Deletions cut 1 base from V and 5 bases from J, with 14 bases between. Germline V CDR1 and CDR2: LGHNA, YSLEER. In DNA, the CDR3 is TGCGCCAGCAGCCAAGGGGGCCAGCAAGGGGAGACCCAGTACTTC. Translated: CASSQGGQQGETQYF.

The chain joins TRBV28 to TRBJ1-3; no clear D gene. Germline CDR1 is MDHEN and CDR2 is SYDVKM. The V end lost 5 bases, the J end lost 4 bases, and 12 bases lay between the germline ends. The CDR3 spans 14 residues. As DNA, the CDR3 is TGTGCCAGCAGTCCTGGAGGCAGGGGAAACACCATATATTTT. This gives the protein CASSPGGRGNTIYF.

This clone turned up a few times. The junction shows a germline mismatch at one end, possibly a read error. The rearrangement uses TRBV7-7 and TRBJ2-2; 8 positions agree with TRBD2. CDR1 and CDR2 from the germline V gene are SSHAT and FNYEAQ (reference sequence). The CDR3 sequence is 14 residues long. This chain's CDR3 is CASSLGLGSGELFF. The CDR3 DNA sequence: TGTGCTAGCAGCTTGGGACTAGGATCCGGGGAGCTGTTTTTT.

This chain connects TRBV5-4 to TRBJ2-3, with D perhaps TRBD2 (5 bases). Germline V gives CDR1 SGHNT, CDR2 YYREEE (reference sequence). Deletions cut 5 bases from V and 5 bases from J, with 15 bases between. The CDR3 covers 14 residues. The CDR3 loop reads CASSHSGKGDTQYF. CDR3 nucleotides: TGTGCCAGCAGTCACTCCGGGAAAGGAGATACGCAGTATTTT.